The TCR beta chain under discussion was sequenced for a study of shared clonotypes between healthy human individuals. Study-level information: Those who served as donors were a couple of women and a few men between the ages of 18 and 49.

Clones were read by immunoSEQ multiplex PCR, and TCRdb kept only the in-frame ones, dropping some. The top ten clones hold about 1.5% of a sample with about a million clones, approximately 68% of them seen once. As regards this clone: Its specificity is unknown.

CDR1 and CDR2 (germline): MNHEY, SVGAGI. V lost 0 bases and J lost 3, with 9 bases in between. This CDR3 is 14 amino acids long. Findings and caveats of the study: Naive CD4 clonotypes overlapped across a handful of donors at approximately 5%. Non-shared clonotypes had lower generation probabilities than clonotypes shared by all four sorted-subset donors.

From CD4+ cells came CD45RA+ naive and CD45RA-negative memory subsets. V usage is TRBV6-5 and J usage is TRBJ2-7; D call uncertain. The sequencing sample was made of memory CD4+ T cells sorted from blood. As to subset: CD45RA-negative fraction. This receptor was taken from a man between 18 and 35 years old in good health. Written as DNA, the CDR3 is TGTGCCAGCAGTTACTCGACGTTTGGCTACGAGCAGTACTTC. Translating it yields CASSYSTFGYEQYF.